This T cell receptor beta chain derives from a study of CD8 T cells in ankylosing spondylitis. For TCR beta, libraries came from quantitative 5'-RACE with molecular barcodes. TCRdb re-called the 5' RACE reads through MiXCR, storing one row per CDR3 protein. The sample shows some 130,000 distinct CDR3 sequences, roughly an eighth of them seen only once. There are a few counts of this clonotype. The CDR3 length is 14 residues. V was clipped by 7 bases and J by 5 bases; unmatched bases: 8. Germline V gene sequence: CDR1 SGHAT, CDR2 FQDESV (reference sequence). The J gene is TRBJ2-7, the V gene TRBV11-1; 10 bases fit TRBD1. The sequence came from a female donor with ankylosing spondylitis or in good health (not recorded which). Sequencing used blood, either unsorted or a sorted T cell fraction (not recorded which). The CDR3: CASKDRDRGDEQYF. The CDR3 DNA reads TGTGCCAGCAAAGATCGGGACAGGGGAGACGAGCAGTACTTC. Using reference TRBV11-1 and TRBJ2-7 for the parts outside the CDR3, the full variable domain is EAEVAQSPRYKITEKSQAVAFWCDPISGHATLYWYRQILGQGPELLVQFQDESVVDDSQLPKDRFSAERLKGVDSTLKIQPAELGDSAMYLCASKDRDRGDEQYFGPGTRLTVT.